Given below is one T cell receptor beta chain in context. Its target is not known. The source of the sample is a study of early T cells in non-severe SARS-CoV-2 infection. Study at large: Sequencing was performed on bulk RNA from unsorted whole blood, leaving chains unpaired.

Study-level results: Database matching using VDJdb favored anti-spike CD8 responses, with private and CD4 specificities left missing.

The CDR3 consists of 10 residues. V lost 6 bases and J 4 bases, leaving 7 bases between the germline ends. Germline CDR1 is DFQATT and CDR2 is SNEGSKA (reference sequence). cDNA molecules, individually, were tagged with unique molecular identifiers. TCRdb fed the 5' RACE reads into MiXCR, producing one record per CDR3 protein. This table has 40,000 to 45,000 distinct CDR3 sequences, around 6.5% appearing once. V is TRBV20-1 and J is TRBJ2-7; D is unresolved. The sequence derives from an adult who was a healthcare worker with PCR-confirmed SARS-CoV-2 infection or an uninfected control (not recorded which). Material: whole blood, obtained at baseline. CDR3 nucleotide sequence: TGCAGTGCAACTTCGTACGAGCAGTACTTC. It is translated as CSATSYEQYF.